This entry describes one T cell receptor beta chain. Its antigen is as yet unknown. CDR1 is SGHNT, CDR2 YENEEA, per germline. J lost 4 bases, V lost 1 base, and 6 bases had no gene match. There are 15 residues in the CDR3. The data originate from a study of shared clonotypes between healthy human individuals. Notes on the study in general: Non-shared clonotypes had lower generation probabilities than clonotypes shared by all four sorted-subset donors.

The CD4+ fraction was divided into a CD45RA+ naive subset and a CD45RA-negative memory subset. A deep-level run was used for the assay. Each PCR replicate from the sorted subsets contained about 180 ng DNA, which is some 32,000 T cell genomes. Sequencing used immunoSEQ multiplex PCR; TCRdb keeps in-frame clones, though not all of them. The data hold about 610,000 clones, with roughly 97% observed a single time. The sample consisted of naive CD4+ T cells sorted from blood. The subset is: CD45RA+ positively selected. V and J are TRBV11-3 and TRBJ2-5; 7 nucleotides agree with TRBD1. This clonotype originated in a woman aged 25 to 45 in good health. CDR3 residues: CASSLGGGKRETQYF. Here the CDR3 DNA reads TGTGCCAGCAGCTTAGGAGGGGGCAAAAGAGAGACCCAGTACTTC. Variable domain in full (rest from reference TRBV11-3 and TRBJ2-5): EAGVVQSPRYKIIEKKQPVAFWCNPISGHNTLYWYLQNLGQGPELLIRYENEEAVDDSQLPKDRFSAERLKGVDSTLKIQPAELGDSAVYLCASSLGGGKRETQYFGPGTRLLVL.